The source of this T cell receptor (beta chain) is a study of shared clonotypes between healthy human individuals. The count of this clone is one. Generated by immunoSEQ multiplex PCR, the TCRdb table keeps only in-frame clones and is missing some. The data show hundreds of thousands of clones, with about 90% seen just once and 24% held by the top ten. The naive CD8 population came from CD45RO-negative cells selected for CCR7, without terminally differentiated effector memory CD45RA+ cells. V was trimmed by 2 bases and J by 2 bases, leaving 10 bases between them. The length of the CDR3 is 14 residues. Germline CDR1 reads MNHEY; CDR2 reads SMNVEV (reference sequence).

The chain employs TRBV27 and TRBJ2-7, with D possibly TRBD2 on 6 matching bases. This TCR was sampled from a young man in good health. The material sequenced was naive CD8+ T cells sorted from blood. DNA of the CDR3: TGTGCCAGCAGTTTAGGGGGGAAGCCCTACGAGCAGTACTTC. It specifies CASSLGGKPYEQYF.